The text below deals with one TCR beta chain. The data originate from a study of blood T cell repertoires in COVID-19. In the study overall: Spain, Italy and the United States supplied samples that represented acute and convalescent COVID-19. T cells, B-cell-depleted T cells, or PBMCs supplied cDNA or gDNA.

Germline CDR1 is KGHDR and CDR2 is SFDVKD. With 5 bases clipped from V and 9 bases from J, the junction kept 8 bases outside the gene matches. There are 14 residues in the CDR3. Authors' analysis steps: Reference gene primer amplification gave nucleated cell count estimates. Generated by immunoSEQ multiplex PCR, the TCRdb table keeps only in-frame clones and is missing some. Clone size and V and J calls were adopted from that table, with D and trimming inferred from the DNA. Here the sample spans some 260,000 clones, about 86% being singletons. The chain links TRBV24-1 to TRBJ1-5; TRBD1 matches 8 bases. Specimen: peripheral blood. The TCR comes from a man older than 75 with acute or convalescent COVID-19. The CDR3 nucleotides are TGTGCCACCAGTGCGACAGGGGTGGATAGGCCCCAGCATTTT. Translation: CATSATGVDRPQHF.